The T cell receptor (beta chain) under discussion was sequenced for a study of blood T cell repertoires in COVID-19. On the study more broadly: The United States, Italy and Spain supplied acute and convalescent COVID-19 samples.

The table lists this clone with a few counts. The table came from immunoSEQ multiplex PCR; TCRdb's copy has only in-frame clones and leaves some out. The sample yields about 80,000 clones, roughly 89% seen once. Trimming stripped 0 bases from V and 1 base from J, with 10 bases between. In germline, CDR1 is MNHNS, CDR2 SASEGT. This CDR3 contains 15 residues. The chain combines TRBV6-1 with TRBJ2-7, with D tentatively TRBD2 (6 bases). This receptor was identified in a woman in her forties or fifties in a cohort sampled during active COVID-19. Sequencing was carried out using peripheral blood. The CDR3 nucleotides read TGTGCCAGCAGTGAAGCAAGGGCGGGATCCTACGAGCAGTACTTC. Protein: CASSEARAGSYEQYF.